Below, 25 T cell receptor beta chains from the same sample are listed, as sequenced in a study of blood T cell repertoires in COVID-19. TCRdb's copy holds only in-frame clones and misses some; the assay was immunoSEQ multiplex PCR. The profile shows 80,000 or so clones, around 81% of them singletons. Source material: peripheral blood. Receptors were obtained from a human donor in a cohort sampled during active COVID-19.

The chain has TRBV29-1 and TRBJ1-4, with D perhaps TRBD1 (6 bases). The CDR3 loop spans 15 amino acids. CDR1 is SQVTM, CDR2 ANQGSEA, per germline. The ends were cut back, 4 bases at V and 7 bases at J, with 19 bases in the middle. CDR3 residues: CSVVRTRGRVEKLFF. The CDR3 DNA sequence: TGCAGCGTTGTTAGGACCAGGGGAAGGGTTGAAAAACTGTTTTTT.

The chain carries TRBV5-4 and TRBJ2-7, with 9 bases matching TRBD1. The CDR3 is 15 residues long. In germline, CDR1 is SGHNT, CDR2 YYREEE (reference sequence). The ends lost 4 bases at V and 2 bases at J; junction bases unmatched: 7. The CDR3 here is CASSPEGDRAYEQYF. Here the CDR3 DNA reads TGTGCCAGCAGCCCGGAGGGGGACAGGGCCTACGAGCAGTACTTC. Combining the CDR3 with reference TRBV5-4 and TRBJ2-7 gives the whole variable domain ETGVTQSPTHLIKTRGQQVTLRCSSQSGHNTVSWYQQALGQGPQFIFQYYREEENGRGNFPPRFSGLQFPNYSSELNVNALELDDSALYLCASSPEGDRAYEQYFGPGTRLTVT.

In its sample, this clone was seen a few times. The chain carries TRBV6-5 and TRBJ2-3, with 11 bases identical to TRBD2. V trimming: 5 bases; J trimming: 5 bases; junction bases outside the gene matches: 6. Germline V gene sequence: CDR1 MNHEY, CDR2 SVGAGI. This CDR3 has 15 residues. The DNA for the CDR3 is TGTGCCAGCAGTACCGCGGGACTAGCGGAAGATACGCAGTATTTT. This encodes CASSTAGLAEDTQYF.

This clone was recorded only once. CDR3 residues: CASSRPQGSGNTIYF. The CDR3 coding sequence is TGTGCCAGCAGCCGTCCCCAAGGGAGCGGAAACACCATATATTTT. The chain recombines TRBV3-1 (or the pseudogene TRBV3-2) with TRBJ1-3; D gene ambiguous. This CDR3 contains 15 residues. V was pared by 4 bases and J by 4 bases, with 14 bases between. The germline V gene has CDR1 LGHDT and CDR2 YNNKEL (reference sequence).

The gene calls are TRBV2 and TRBJ2-7; D unclear. Germline CDR1 is SNHLY and CDR2 is FYNNEI. The length of the CDR3 is 14 residues. Between the trimmed V and J ends, which lost 6 bases and 0 bases, there was a span of 12 bases. Here the CDR3 reads CASSASSNSYEQYF. CDR3 sequence (DNA): TGTGCCAGCAGCGCCTCCTCTAACTCCTACGAGCAGTACTTC.

CDR3 nucleotide sequence: TGTGCCAGCAGCTTAGGAGGTGGGAGAATTGAAGCTTTCTTT. Encoded protein: CASSLGGGRIEAFF. The chain combines TRBV11-3 with TRBJ1-1; D not resolved. The CDR3 totals 14 residues. Germline V lookup: CDR1 SGHNT, CDR2 YENEEA. The V and J ends lost 1 base and 7 bases respectively, with 13 bases between them.

This chain joins TRBV30 and TRBJ1-2; possible D gene TRBD1, 5 bases. The germline V gene has CDR1 GTSNPN and CDR2 SVGIG (reference sequence). The CDR3 length is 13 residues. The V and J ends lost 3 bases and 5 bases respectively, with 13 bases between them. DNA of the CDR3: TGTGCCTGGAGGGCGGGGCCGGGGTATGGCTACACCTTC. This encodes CAWRAGPGYGYTF.

The chain is built from TRBV12-3 or TRBV12-4 and TRBJ1-1; weak D call: TRBD1 (6 bases). This CDR3 has 12 residues. Trimming removed 5 bases at V and 5 bases at J, with 9 bases between. CDR3 in amino acids: CASSVRGTEAFF. Here the CDR3 DNA reads TGTGCCAGCAGTGTCAGGGGTACTGAAGCTTTCTTT.

This clone showed up just once. This chain uses TRBV9 with TRBJ2-2, with D unresolved. The V gene's germline CDR1 is SGDLS and CDR2 YYNGEE. CDR3 length equals 15 residues. V was trimmed by 4 bases and J by 5 bases, leaving 15 bases between them. CDR3 DNA: TGTGCCAGCAGCCCCCTTCGTCAGGCAACCGGGGAGCTGTTTTTT. Residues: CASSPLRQATGELFF.

The genes are TRBV3-1 (or the pseudogene TRBV3-2) and TRBJ1-1; tentatively, D is TRBD1 (5 bases). This CDR3 contains 15 residues. Germline CDR1 reads LGHDT; CDR2 reads YNNKEL (reference sequence). Trimming pared 4 bases from V and 1 base from J, leaving 13 bases between. CDR3 protein: CASSPTFTGNTEAFF. The DNA for the CDR3 is TGTGCCAGCAGCCCAACCTTCACAGGGAACACTGAAGCTTTCTTT.

This chain links TRBV11-1 with TRBJ2-2, with no clear D. CDR1 and CDR2 from the germline V gene are SGHAT and FQDESV (reference sequence). Trimming shortened V by 4 bases and J by 5 bases, and 11 bases separated the two germline ends. The CDR3 has 14 amino acids. For the CDR3, the DNA is TGTGCCAGCAGCTCCGGAGAAAGGACCGGGGAGCTGTTTTTT. It is translated as CASSSGERTGELFF.

The chain recombines TRBV5-1 with TRBJ1-2, with 7 positions matching TRBD1. This CDR3 is 14 amino acids long. Germline V CDR1 and CDR2: SGHRS, YFSETQ. Trimming removed 2 bases from V and 3 bases from J; junction bases left unmatched: 4. The CDR3 region is CASSLGGADYGYTF. DNA for the CDR3: TGCGCCAGCAGCTTAGGGGGCGCGGACTATGGCTACACCTTC.

This rearrangement joins TRBV10-3 to TRBJ2-5; 10 bases are shared with TRBD2. This CDR3 is built from 13 residues. The germline CDR1 and CDR2 sequences are ENHRY and SYGVKD. After removal of 3 bases from V and 5 bases from J, the junction contained 0 bases not matched to a gene. In nucleotides, the CDR3 is TGTGCCATCAGTGAAGCGGGAGGGGAGACCCAGTACTTC. It specifies CAISEAGGETQYF.

The V gene is TRBV7-9, the J gene TRBJ2-4, with D possibly TRBD1 on 5 matching bases. The CDR3 contains 14 residues. Looked up from germline, CDR1 is SEHNR and CDR2 is FQNEAQ (reference sequence). Trimming took 1 base from V and 6 from J, leaving 10 bases between them. CDR3 sequence (DNA): TGTGCCAGCAGCTTAGAAGGTGGGGCAAACATTCAGTACTTC. Protein product: CASSLEGGANIQYF.

The CDR3 DNA is TGCGCCAGCAGCCCGCAGCGGGGGGCCAGCACAGATACGCAGTATTTT. It codes for CASSPQRGASTDTQYF. The chain links TRBV4-1 to TRBJ2-3, with TRBD2 matching 9 bases. Germline CDR1 MGHRA, CDR2 YSYEKL. The junction had 5 bases not matched to a gene; V was cut back by 4 bases and J by 0 bases. The CDR3 covers 16 residues.

This clone occurred a few times. The CDR3 here is CASKEGDPLGYGYTF. DNA for the CDR3: TGCGCCAGCAAGGAGGGAGACCCACTGGGCTATGGCTACACCTTC. The chain is built from TRBV5-1 and TRBJ1-2; D ambiguous. This CDR3 contains 15 residues. V dropped 6 bases and J dropped 4 bases, with 19 bases sitting between them. Germline V gene data show CDR1 as SGHRS and CDR2 as YFSETQ.

V gene TRBV7-8 combines with J gene TRBJ2-7; 8 bases fit TRBD1. Germline-derived CDR1 and CDR2 are SGHVS and FQNEAQ. CDR3 size: 15 residues. The ends lost 5 bases at V and 0 bases at J; junction bases unmatched: 6. The CDR3 nucleotides are TGTGCCAGCAGCCTTTGGGACAGGAGCTCCTACGAGCAGTACTTC. Protein product: CASSLWDRSSYEQYF.

The gene calls are TRBV30 and TRBJ2-7; possibly TRBD1 for D (5 bases). The CDR3 is made up of 12 amino acids. Germline-derived CDR1 and CDR2 are GTSNPN and SVGIG (reference sequence). Trimming cost V 2 bases and J 4 bases, with 9 bases left between them. In DNA, the CDR3 is TGTGCCTGGAGTTTGACAGTTTACGAGCAGTACTTC. This sequence encodes CAWSLTVYEQYF.

This clone was counted only a few times. The chain links TRBV6-6 to TRBJ2-7; the match to TRBD2 covers 8 bases. V lost 2 bases and J lost 2; bases outside the gene matches: 8. The CDR3 runs 16 residues. The germline V gene has CDR1 MNHNY and CDR2 SVGAGI (reference sequence). CDR3 bases: TGTGCCAGCAGTTACCCCCTAGCGGGTATTCCCTACGAGCAGTACTTC. Translation: CASSYPLAGIPYEQYF.

The chain carries TRBV7-2 and TRBJ1-1; no definite D call. The CDR3 covers 14 residues. Germline V lookup: CDR1 SGHTA, CDR2 FQGNSA. Trimming removed 4 bases from V and 4 bases from J, with 13 bases in between. CDR3 coding DNA: TGTGCCAGCAGCTCCCCGCCCCGAGGCACTGAAGCTTTCTTT. As protein: CASSSPPRGTEAFF. Variable domain in full (rest from reference TRBV7-2 and TRBJ1-1): GAGVSQSPSNKVTEKGKDVELRCDPISGHTALYWYRQSLGQGLEFLIYFQGNSAPDKSGLPSDRFSAERTGGSVSTLTIQRTQQEDSAVYLCASSSPPRGTEAFFGQGTRLTVV.

This clone was seen only a few times. V and J are TRBV6-6 and TRBJ2-1; 8 nucleotides match TRBD2. With V trimmed by 11 bases and J by 2 bases, 11 bases remained unmatched. CDR1 is MNHNY and CDR2 is SVGAGI in the germline V gene (reference sequence). The CDR3 extends over 15 amino acids. Written as DNA, the CDR3 is TGTGCCTCTCAGGAAGGTAGCGGGGCCTACAATGAGCAGTTCTTC. Amino acid sequence: CASQEGSGAYNEQFF.

This chain links TRBV4-2 with TRBJ1-1; 7 bases agree with TRBD1. The CDR3 is 14 amino acids. With V trimmed by 6 bases and J by 5 bases, 9 bases remained unmatched. The V gene's germline CDR1 is LGHNA and CDR2 YNFKEQ. For the CDR3, the DNA is TGTGCCAGCAGTCCCAGGGGGGCCGGAACTGAAGCTTTCTTT. Amino acid sequence: CASSPRGAGTEAFF.

CDR3 coding DNA: TGTGCCAGCAAAGCCCCTAATGAAAAACTGTTTTTT. Its protein is CASKAPNEKLFF. The V call is TRBV6-5, the J call TRBJ1-4, with D uncertain. V was shortened by 7 bases and J by 3 bases, with 6 bases between the two germline ends. The germline V gene encodes CDR1 MNHEY and CDR2 SVGAGI. The CDR3 contains 12 residues.

With respect to this clone: Other nucleotide sequences from this sample produce the same CDR3. The gene calls are TRBV19 and TRBJ2-7; 7 bases agree with TRBD2. This CDR3 region has 14 residues. Germline trimming cut 1 base from V and 1 base from J; bases unmatched to any gene: 1. Germline V gene lookup returns CDR1 LNHDA and CDR2 SQIVND (reference sequence). The CDR3 bases are TGTGCCAGTAGTATAGGCGGGGGATCCTACGAGCAGTACTTC. It translates to CASSIGGGSYEQYF.

V gene TRBV5-1 combines with J gene TRBJ1-1; perhaps TRBD1 as D (6 bases). Germline CDR1 SGHRS, CDR2 YFSETQ. Trimming shortened V by 7 bases and J by 0 bases, and 13 bases separated the two germline ends. The CDR3 spans 14 residues. The CDR3 loop reads CASRGGGMNTEAFF. The CDR3 DNA sequence: TGCGCCAGCCGGGGAGGGGGAATGAACACTGAAGCTTTCTTT. Together with reference TRBV5-1 and TRBJ1-1, the CDR3 gives the full variable domain: KAGVTQTPRYLIKTRGQQVTLSCSPISGHRSVSWYQQTPGQGLQFLFEYFSETQRNKGNFPGRFSGRQFSNSRSEMNVSTLELGDSALYLCASRGGGMNTEAFFGQGTRLTVV.